These T cell receptor beta chains were read from a single sample in a study of cytomegalovirus exposure and HLA in healthy donors. Some clones are missing from TCRdb's copy, which holds only in-frame ones; the method was immunoSEQ multiplex PCR. The sample contains more than 85,000 clones, 60% to 75% of which appear only once. Sequences were obtained from PBMCs. These receptor sequences come from a female donor in good health and CMV-seronegative. The CDR3 runs from the conserved cysteine through the conserved F or W. The D gene is left open where the match is weak. Clone size, where shown, is once, few, many, or a class for clones that have expanded.

J	V	D	size	DNA	CDR3
TRBJ2-1	TRBV27	.	.	TGTGCCAGCAGTTTTACCCGGTTTTACAATGAGCAGTTCTTC	CASSFTRFYNEQFF
TRBJ2-3	TRBV5-8	TRBD2	.	TGTGCCAGCAGCTTGGCACTAGCGGAGGATACGCAGTATTTT	CASSLALAEDTQYF
TRBJ1-2	TRBV18	TRBD1	.	TGTGCCAGCTCACCCAGGACAGGGGACTATGGCTACACCTTC	CASSPRTGDYGYTF
TRBJ1-3	TRBV19	.	.	TGTGCCAGCGAACAGGGCTCTGGAAACACCATATATTTT	CASEQGSGNTIYF
TRBJ1-2	TRBV15	.	.	TGTGCCACCAGCAGAGGGCCTCGCGGCACTTTGCGGGGCTACACCTTC	CATSRGPRGTLRGYTF
TRBJ2-7	TRBV19	.	few	TGTGCCAGTAGTATCACCCTGGGTACAGGCTACGAGCAGTACTTC	CASSITLGTGYEQYF
TRBJ1-2	TRBV6-5	.	few	TGTGCCAGCAGCACAGTCCGGGGGGACTATGGCTACACCTTC	CASSTVRGDYGYTF
TRBJ2-3	TRBV4-1	TRBD2	.	TGCGCCAGCAGTGTCAGCGGGGGGGGCACAGATACGCAGTATTTT	CASSVSGGGTDTQYF
TRBJ1-1	TRBV7-9	TRBD1	.	TGTGCCAGCAGCCCCCTCCCGGGACAGTTGAACACTGAAGCTTTCTTT	CASSPLPGQLNTEAFF
TRBJ2-7	TRBV6-5	TRBD1	.	TGTGCCAGCAGTTATCGGGACAGAATCTACGAGCAGTACTTC	CASSYRDRIYEQYF
TRBJ2-7	TRBV5-4	TRBD2	.	TGTGCCAGCAGCTTAACTAGCGCGGACGAGCAGTACTTC	CASSLTSADEQYF
TRBJ2-7	TRBV5-8	TRBD1	.	TGTGCCAGCAGCTATAGGGGGCAGAGCTCCTACGAGCAGTACTTC	CASSYRGQSSYEQYF
TRBJ2-5	TRBV4-2	.	few	TGTGCCAGCAGCCAAGACACGGCGGGGTCGTCAGCGGAGACCCAGTACTTC	CASSQDTAGSSAETQYF
TRBJ2-7	TRBV7-8	.	.	TGTGCCAGCAGCTCCCGAGGAGGGATCTACGAGCAGTACTTC	CASSSRGGIYEQYF
TRBJ2-5	TRBV4-2	.	.	TGTGCCAGCAGCCAAGATCCGGGTAGCGGTCCCGAGACCCAGTACTTC	CASSQDPGSGPETQYF
TRBJ1-6	TRBV5-6	TRBD1	few	TGTGCCAGCAGCTTGTCGACAGGGGGTAGCTCACCCCTCCACTTT	CASSLSTGGSSPLHF
TRBJ2-1	TRBV7-2	.	.	TGTGCCAGCAGGAAACAAGGGACTTACAATGAGCAGTTCTTC	CASRKQGTYNEQFF
TRBJ2-2	TRBV19	TRBD1	.	TGTGCCAGTAGCCCGACAGGGTACGACGGGGAGCTGTTTTTT	CASSPTGYDGELFF
TRBJ2-3	TRBV6-5	.	.	TGTGCCAGCAGTTACTGGGAGGGGGACACAGATACGCAGTATTTT	CASSYWEGDTDTQYF
TRBJ1-1	TRBV6-5	.	few	TGTGCCAGCAGTTACACTTCCGGGGGGGGTACTGAAGCTTTCTTT	CASSYTSGGGTEAFF
TRBJ2-5	TRBV9	TRBD2	few	TGTGCCAGCAGCCTCGGTAGCGGGATCTCCGAGACCCAGTACTTC	CASSLGSGISETQYF
TRBJ1-5	TRBV7-2	.	.	TGTGCCAGCAGCCCCACAGGGCCCGATCAGCCCCAGCATTTT	CASSPTGPDQPQHF
TRBJ2-2	TRBV28	TRBD2	.	TGTGCCAGCAGTCCGCCGGGGACTAGCGGCACCGGGGAGCTGTTTTTT	CASSPPGTSGTGELFF
TRBJ2-3	TRBV27	TRBD1	.	TGTGCCAGCAGGATAACAGGGGGCGGTGATACGCAGTATTTT	CASRITGGGDTQYF
TRBJ2-5	TRBV5-6	.	.	TGTGCCAGCAGCTTGAGCCGCGGAGGTCAAGAGACCCAGTACTTC	CASSLSRGGQETQYF
TRBJ2-2	TRBV10-3	.	.	TGTGCCATCGGACAGCCGAACACCGGGGAGCTGTTTTTT	CAIGQPNTGELFF
TRBJ2-1	TRBV10-1	TRBD1	.	TGCGCCAGCAGCGAACCGGGACAGGGATACAATGAGCAGTTCTTC	CASSEPGQGYNEQFF
TRBJ1-5	TRBV19	.	.	TGTGCCAGTAGTTCTGCGGGATATAGCAATCAGCCCCAGCATTTT	CASSSAGYSNQPQHF
TRBJ1-4	TRBV6-1	TRBD1	.	TGTGCCAGCAGTGATCCCTTGGCAGGGGGCGAAAAACTGTTTTTT	CASSDPLAGGEKLFF
TRBJ2-7	TRBV9	TRBD1	.	TGTGCCAGCAGCGCCACAGGGGCCGGATCGTACGAGCAGTACTTC	CASSATGAGSYEQYF
TRBJ1-3	TRBV25-1	.	.	TGTGCCAGCAGTGAATGGGGGCCTGGAAACACCATATATTTT	CASSEWGPGNTIYF
TRBJ1-1	TRBV5-6	TRBD1	few	TGTGCCAGCAGCTTAGATTTTAGGACAGGGAGCCAAGTGAACACTGAAGCTTTCTTT	CASSLDFRTGSQVNTEAFF
TRBJ2-2	TRBV7-6	TRBD1	.	TGTGCCAGCAGCGAGACAGGGTCGAACACCGGGGAGCTGTTTTTT	CASSETGSNTGELFF
TRBJ1-4	TRBV7-8	.	.	TGTGCCAGCAGCTTACTCCGACGGGAGGGAGCAACTAATGAAAAACTGTTTTTT	CASSLLRREGATNEKLFF
TRBJ2-3	TRBV11-2	.	.	TGTGCCAGCAGCTTAGGCCTAGGAGTTCGCAATACGCAGTATTTT	CASSLGLGVRNTQYF
TRBJ2-3	TRBV7-9	.	.	TGTGCCAGCAGTCAAAACTTCCTCCATTCTAGCACAGATACGCAGTATTTT	CASSQNFLHSSTDTQYF
TRBJ2-7	TRBV5-8	.	.	TGTGCCAGCAGCACACTCCGACAGGCCCCCTACGAGCAGTACTTC	CASSTLRQAPYEQYF
TRBJ1-2	TRBV5-4	TRBD1	.	TGTGCCAGCAGTAAGGGACAGGGAAGGAACTATGGCTACACCTTC	CASSKGQGRNYGYTF
TRBJ1-1	TRBV19	TRBD1	.	TGTGGCAGTAGTTTAAGACAGGGCCCTCTCCGAAGCACTGAAGCTTTCTTT	CGSSLRQGPLRSTEAFF
TRBJ1-6	TRBV27	TRBD1	.	TGTGCCAGCAGTTTATTTACAGGGGGCAAGGGATCACCCCTCCACTTT	CASSLFTGGKGSPLHF
TRBJ1-1	TRBV4-2	TRBD1	.	TGTGCCAGCAGCGCGCTCTCCCTGGACAGGAGGGTTCGGAACACTGAAGCTTTCTTT	CASSALSLDRRVRNTEAFF
TRBJ1-2	TRBV7-9	.	.	TGTGCCAGCAGGCCGGGGGGAGAGATGCTTAACTATGGCTACACCTTC	CASRPGGEMLNYGYTF
TRBJ2-1	TRBV5-8	.	.	TGTGCCAGCAGCTCGGGGGACAGCTCCTACAATGAGCAGTTCTTC	CASSSGDSSYNEQFF
TRBJ2-7	TRBV4-1	.	.	TGCGCCAGCAGCCAAGAGGAGGGGGCGCGGGAGCAGTACTTC	CASSQEEGAREQYF
TRBJ1-5	TRBV7-8	TRBD1	.	TGTGCCAGCAGCTCACAGGGGGCAGGAGATCAGCCCCAGCATTTT	CASSSQGAGDQPQHF
TRBJ2-2	TRBV7-9	.	.	TGTGCCAGCAACAATCGGGGGTCCACCGGGGAGCTGTTTTTT	CASNNRGSTGELFF
TRBJ1-3	TRBV4-1	TRBD1	.	TGCGCCAGCAGCCAACCCGAAGGGGGCGACACCATATATTTT	CASSQPEGGDTIYF
TRBJ2-5	TRBV5-1	.	.	TGCGCCAGCAGCTTGGGGCCGACCGGGCAAGAGACCCAGTACTTC	CASSLGPTGQETQYF
TRBJ2-3	TRBV2	TRBD2	.	TGTGCCAGCAGTGAATGGACTAGCGTGGGCACAGATACGCAGTATTTT	CASSEWTSVGTDTQYF
TRBJ1-1	TRBV28	.	few	TGTGCCAGCTGGAGGAACACTGAAGCTTTCTTT	CASWRNTEAFF